These T cell receptor beta chains were read from a single sample in a study of T cell repertoires in cytomegalovirus infection. MiXCR, applied by TCRdb to the reads, yields one record per CDR3 protein. The table has some 920,000 distinct CDR3 sequences, roughly 30% seen once; the top ten hold roughly 13%. What these receptors recognize is not known. Sample: cultured CD8+ T cells from PBMCs, taken from culture after CMV antigen stimulation. These receptors all come from a human donor in good health (CMV status not recorded). Some clones in this sample may be carry-over from other donors' samples. Each CDR3 is given with its conserved first and last residue. The D gene is left open where the match is weak. Size values are once, few and many counts, or a class for expanded clones, and some rows have none.

length,size,D,J,V,CDR3,DNA
14,many,TRBD1,TRBJ1-4,TRBV29-1,CSVSPGQRNEKLFF,TGCAGCGTCTCACCGGGACAGCGTAATGAAAAACTGTTTTTT
15,few,NA,TRBJ1-1,TRBV7-8,CASSLNPGRSSEAFF,TGTGCCAGCAGCTTGAACCCGGGACGGAGTAGTGAAGCTTTCTTT
16,NA,NA,TRBJ1-4,TRBV27,CASKGGGLRGLEKLFF,TGTGCCAGCAAAGGGGGGGGCCTTAGGGGACTCGAAAAACTGTTTTTT
11,NA,NA,TRBJ2-7,TRBV5-1,CASNEGPEQYF,TGCGCCAGCAACGAGGGACCCGAGCAGTACTTC
14,few,NA,TRBJ1-1,TRBV29-1,CSVEDWAGNTEAFF,TGCAGCGTTGAAGATTGGGCCGGGAACACTGAAGCTTTCTTT
13,NA,NA,TRBJ2-4,TRBV19,CASSILGRNIQYF,TGTGCCAGTAGTATCCTGGGGAGAAACATTCAGTACTTC
15,few,NA,TRBJ1-4,TRBV4-1,CASSQPDTSNEKLFF,TGCGCCAGCAGCCAACCGGACACGTCTAATGAAAAACTGTTTTTT
14,many,NA,TRBJ2-5,TRBV7-2,CASSLVGPKETQYF,TGTGCCAGCAGCTTAGTAGGACCTAAAGAGACCCAGTACTTC
20,NA,NA,TRBJ2-5,TRBV20-1,CSARVPLDSRAPGSQETQYF,TGCAGTGCTAGAGTCCCCTTGGACAGCCGGGCCCCGGGGTCCCAAGAGACCCAGTACTTC
21,NA,TRBD2,TRBJ2-2,TRBV10-3,CAIRTLRTSGGVPANTGELFF,TGTGCCATCAGGACACTTAGGACTAGCGGGGGGGTCCCCGCGAACACCGGGGAGCTGTTTTTT
19,NA,TRBD2,TRBJ2-3,TRBV7-9,CASSSGLAGVPTSTDTQYF,TGTGCCAGCAGCTCGGGACTAGCGGGGGTACCAACTAGCACAGATACGCAGTATTTT
16,many,NA,TRBJ2-3,TRBV11-2,CASSSFGPPSTDTQYF,TGTGCCAGCAGCTCCTTCGGGCCTCCCAGCACAGATACGCAGTATTTT
15,NA,TRBD1,TRBJ2-2,TRBV4-3,CASSLDREYTGELFF,TGCGCCAGCAGCTTGGACAGGGAATACACCGGGGAGCTGTTTTTT
16,NA,NA,TRBJ2-2,TRBV6-1,CATGEGRGRGTGELFF,TGTGCCACCGGTGAAGGTCGGGGAAGGGGGACCGGGGAGCTGTTTTTT
15,NA,TRBD1,TRBJ2-1,TRBV19,CASRTRTGPYNEQFF,TGTGCCAGTAGAACTCGGACAGGGCCATACAATGAGCAGTTCTTC
14,NA,TRBD2,TRBJ2-7,TRBV4-1,CASSQDASGYEQYF,TGCGCCAGCAGCCAAGATGCTAGCGGGTACGAGCAGTACTTC
18,NA,NA,TRBJ2-2,TRBV9,CASSVATRKQGQRGELFF,TGTGCCAGCAGCGTAGCTACTCGGAAACAGGGCCAACGAGGGGAGCTGTTTTTT
13,NA,NA,TRBJ1-2,TRBV5-5,CASSLREGYGYTF,TGTGCCAGCAGCTTGAGGGAGGGCTATGGCTACACCTTC
17,NA,NA,TRBJ1-5,TRBV19,CASSTPGRAYSNQPQHF,TGTGCCAGTAGTACCCCCGGCAGGGCGTATAGCAATCAGCCCCAGCATTTT
14,many,TRBD1,TRBJ2-4,TRBV12-3/TRBV12-4,CASSPGTGITIQYF,TGTGCCAGCAGTCCCGGGACAGGGATTACCATTCAGTACTTC
15,NA,NA,TRBJ2-4,TRBV7-2,CASSLRTLAKNIQYF,TGTGCCAGCAGCTTGAGGACTCTAGCCAAAAACATTCAGTACTTC
15,many,NA,TRBJ2-1,TRBV12-3/TRBV12-4,CASSLGRGAYNEQFF,TGTGCCAGCAGTTTGGGTCGGGGCGCCTACAATGAGCAGTTCTTC
13,NA,NA,TRBJ2-1,TRBV6-5,CASSYGTYNEQFF,TGTGCCAGCAGTTACGGGACATACAATGAGCAGTTCTTC
16,NA,NA,TRBJ1-6,TRBV6-1,CASSPMEAPYNSPLHF,TGTGCCAGCAGTCCGATGGAAGCGCCCTATAATTCACCCCTCCACTTT
16,NA,TRBD2,TRBJ2-3,TRBV12-3/TRBV12-4,CASRSAGGPNTDTQYF,TGTGCCAGCAGGTCAGCGGGGGGGCCCAACACAGATACGCAGTATTTT
15,NA,NA,TRBJ1-2,TRBV20-1,CSARVQGVANYGYTF,TGCAGTGCTAGAGTACAAGGAGTAGCAAACTATGGCTACACCTTC
18,few,TRBD2,TRBJ2-1,TRBV19,CASSIDSPSGGAWNEQFF,TGTGCCAGTAGTATAGATTCGCCTAGCGGGGGGGCATGGAATGAGCAGTTCTTC
13,NA,NA,TRBJ2-5,TRBV7-2,CASSFLLAKTQYF,TGTGCCAGCAGCTTTTTACTAGCAAAGACCCAGTACTTC
14,NA,NA,TRBJ1-1,TRBV4-1,CASSLGPGSPEAFF,TGCGCCAGCAGCCTTGGCCCGGGGAGCCCTGAAGCTTTCTTT
15,NA,TRBD2,TRBJ2-1,TRBV28,CAGGTSGGAYNEQFF,TGTGCGGGGGGGACTAGCGGGGGGGCTTACAATGAGCAGTTCTTC
17,NA,NA,TRBJ2-2,TRBV9,CASTLRGGGPNNGELFF,TGTGCCAGCACCTTAAGGGGCGGGGGCCCGAACAACGGGGAGCTGTTTTTT
15,NA,NA,TRBJ2-3,TRBV24-1,CATSDFQGGTDTQYF,TGTGCCACCAGTGATTTTCAGGGCGGCACAGATACGCAGTATTTT
14,NA,NA,TRBJ2-2,TRBV11-2,CASSSEPTGRELFF,TGTGCCAGCAGCTCCGAGCCCACAGGTCGGGAGCTGTTTTTT
14,NA,NA,TRBJ2-5,TRBV2,CASRETGLWETQYF,TGTGCCAGCAGGGAAACAGGGCTATGGGAGACCCAGTACTTC